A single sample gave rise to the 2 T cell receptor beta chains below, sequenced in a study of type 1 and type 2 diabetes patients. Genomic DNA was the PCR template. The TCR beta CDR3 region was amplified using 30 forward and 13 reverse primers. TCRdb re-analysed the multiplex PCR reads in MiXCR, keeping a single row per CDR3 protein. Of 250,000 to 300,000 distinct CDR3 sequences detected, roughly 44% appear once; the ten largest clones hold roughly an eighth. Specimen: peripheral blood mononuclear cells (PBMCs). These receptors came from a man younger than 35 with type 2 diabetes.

CDR3 protein: CASMVYQGPGNEQFF. The CDR3 nucleotides read TGTGCCAGCATGGTGTACCAGGGACCGGGCAATGAGCAGTTCTTC. This sequence joins TRBV7-6 and TRBJ2-1; D is possibly TRBD1 or TRBD2 (5 bases each). The V and J ends lost 7 bases and 6 bases respectively, with 19 bases between them. The CDR3 covers 15 residues. The germline V gene has CDR1 SGHVS and CDR2 FNYEAQ.

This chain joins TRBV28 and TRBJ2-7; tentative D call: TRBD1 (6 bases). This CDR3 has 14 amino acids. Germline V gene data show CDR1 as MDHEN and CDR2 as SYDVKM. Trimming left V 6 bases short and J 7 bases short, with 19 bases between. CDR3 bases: TGTGCCAGCAGCCCCCCCCCGACAGGAGGAGAGCAGTACTTC. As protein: CASSPPPTGGEQYF.